A selection of T cell receptor beta chains follows, all from one sample in a study of T cell responses to AZD1222 COVID-19 vaccine. Generated by immunoSEQ multiplex PCR, the TCRdb table keeps only in-frame clones and is missing some. The sample carries under 200,000 clones, less than 95% recorded once. Sequencing was performed on peripheral blood, taken on day 0 of AZD1222 vaccination. The receptors were sampled from an adult in good health. Each CDR3 is given with its conserved first and last residue. D genes are given only for firm matches. A row's size may be missing; if present it is once, few, many or a size class.

cdr3_aa cdr3_nt d_call j_call v_call clone_size
CASSPGTLQGEKLFF TGTGCCAGCAGTCCAGGGACTCTTCAGGGGGAAAAACTGTTTTTT - TRBJ1-4 TRBV28 -
CASSLRLAGGLDTQYF TGTGCCAGCAGCTTACGACTAGCGGGGGGGCTAGATACGCAGTATTTT TRBD2 TRBJ2-3 TRBV7-2 once
CSDTRTGAGEKLFF TGCAGCGATACTAGGACAGGGGCGGGAGAAAAACTGTTTTTT TRBD1 TRBJ1-4 TRBV29-1 -
CASSLAGGSNQPQHF TGTGCCAGCAGCTTAGCGGGGGGGTCTAATCAGCCCCAGCATTTT - TRBJ1-5 TRBV11-2 -
CSAGDRTNLEKLFF TGCAGCGCTGGAGATAGGACAAACCTAGAAAAACTGTTTTTT - TRBJ1-4 TRBV29-1 -
CASSYSPGEAFF TGTGCCAGCAGTTACTCTCCAGGAGAAGCTTTCTTT - TRBJ1-1 TRBV6-5 few
CASSLGGVAGELFF TGTGCCAGCAGCTTAGGTGGGGTAGCCGGGGAGCTGTTTTTT - TRBJ2-2 TRBV7-2 -
CSASNVQGKGNQPQHF TGCAGTGCTAGTAATGTCCAGGGGAAAGGCAATCAGCCCCAGCATTTT - TRBJ1-5 TRBV20-1 few
CASSRDSLPDTQYF TGTGCCAGCAGCCGGGACTCCCTCCCAGATACGCAGTATTTT - TRBJ2-3 TRBV7-9 -
CASSLVPGTGEQYF TGTGCCAGCAGCTTAGTCCCGGGAACGGGCGAGCAGTACTTC - TRBJ2-7 TRBV7-8 -
CASSLQSGQEGNEQFF TGCGCCAGCAGCTTGCAATCTGGGCAGGAAGGCAATGAGCAGTTCTTC - TRBJ2-1 TRBV5-1 -
CASSLTPVGRDEQFF TGTGCCAGCAGTCTTACCCCGGTCGGGAGGGATGAGCAGTTCTTC TRBD2 TRBJ2-1 TRBV28 -
CASSSGLSYGYTF TGTGCCAGCAGCTCGGGACTGTCCTATGGCTACACCTTC - TRBJ1-2 TRBV5-6 -
CASSIVRGSADTQYF TGTGCCAGCAGCATTGTCAGGGGGTCTGCAGATACGCAGTATTTT TRBD1 TRBJ2-3 TRBV5-5 -
CASSTFGPNNQPQHF TGTGCCAGCAGCACCTTTGGGCCGAACAATCAGCCCCAGCATTTT - TRBJ1-5 TRBV9 -
CASTSGPESTEAFF TGTGCCAGCACCTCAGGACCAGAGAGCACTGAAGCTTTCTTT - TRBJ1-1 TRBV7-3 -
CASSSRQTPTNEKLFF TGTGCCAGTAGTAGTCGACAGACCCCAACTAATGAAAAACTGTTTTTT - TRBJ1-4 TRBV19 once
CASSQWTGVTGELFF TGTGCCAGCAGCCAATGGACGGGAGTCACCGGGGAGCTGTTTTTT - TRBJ2-2 TRBV3-1/TRBV3-2 -
CASSGGAGAAYEQYF TGTGCCAGCAGCGGCGGAGCGGGGGCCGCCTACGAGCAGTACTTC TRBD2 TRBJ2-7 TRBV9 once
CASSLQDLYGYTF TGTGCCAGCAGCTTACAGGATCTCTATGGCTACACCTTC - TRBJ1-2 TRBV5-5 -
CASSEPGTLGQETQYF TGTGCCAGCAGTGAACCCGGGACCCTGGGCCAAGAGACCCAGTACTTC - TRBJ2-5 TRBV2 -
CASRRRGGGPKNIQYF TGTGCCAGCAGACGCCGTGGGGGGGGGCCCAAAAACATTCAGTACTTC - TRBJ2-4 TRBV28 -
CASSVSHRDQPQHF TGCGCCAGCAGTGTCAGCCATAGGGATCAGCCCCAGCATTTT - TRBJ1-5 TRBV10-2 -
CASSNRTGENTGELFF TGTGCCAGCAGCAACCGGACAGGGGAGAACACCGGGGAGCTGTTTTTT TRBD1 TRBJ2-2 TRBV5-4 -
CASSSQYLNTEAFF TGTGCCAGCAGCTCCCAGTATTTGAACACTGAAGCTTTCTTT - TRBJ1-1 TRBV7-2 -
CASSLIRTGPNEKLFF TGCGCCAGCAGCTTGATTCGGACAGGGCCGAATGAAAAACTGTTTTTT TRBD1 TRBJ1-4 TRBV5-1 -
CASSAGSYQETQYF TGTGCCAGCAGCGCCGGATCTTACCAAGAGACCCAGTACTTC - TRBJ2-5 TRBV9 -
CASSEIKMPVYEQYF TGTGCCAGCAGTGAAATAAAGATGCCAGTCTACGAGCAGTACTTC - TRBJ2-7 TRBV6-1 -
CASSLLDRVQETQYF TGTGCCAGCAGCCTGCTGGACAGGGTACAAGAGACCCAGTACTTC TRBD1 TRBJ2-5 TRBV3-1/TRBV3-2 once
CSVERRGSPQETQYF TGCAGCGTTGAAAGGCGGGGAAGCCCCCAAGAGACCCAGTACTTC - TRBJ2-5 TRBV29-1 -
CSVSPGLAGGPTGELFF TGCAGCGTTTCACCGGGACTAGCGGGGGGCCCCACCGGGGAGCTGTTTTTT TRBD2 TRBJ2-2 TRBV29-1 -
CASSSIGRKSSYEQYF TGTGCCAGCAGTTCCATTGGACGGAAGAGCTCCTACGAGCAGTACTTC - TRBJ2-7 TRBV14 -
CASSLDRVATEAFF TGTGCCAGCAGCTTGGACAGGGTGGCCACTGAAGCTTTCTTT - TRBJ1-1 TRBV5-4 -
CASSVVGQALHF TGTGCCAGCAGCGTAGTGGGTCAAGCCCTCCACTTT - TRBJ1-6 TRBV9 -
CSVRPTGNAEAFF TGCAGCGTTAGACCGACTGGTAACGCTGAAGCTTTCTTT - TRBJ1-1 TRBV29-1 -
CASSLSRDPLRGQPQHF TGTGCCAGCAGTTTATCCCGGGACCCTCTAAGGGGTCAGCCCCAGCATTTT - TRBJ1-5 TRBV27 once
CASSYINRGFINGYTF TGTGCCAGCAGTTATATTAACAGGGGGTTTATCAATGGCTACACCTTC TRBD1 TRBJ1-2 TRBV28 -
CASRDPRGVEKLFF TGTGCCAGCAGAGACCCCCGAGGGGTTGAAAAACTGTTTTTT - TRBJ1-4 TRBV18 -
CASSLRGVGEKLFF TGTGCCAGCAGCTTGAGGGGTGTAGGTGAAAAACTGTTTTTT - TRBJ1-4 TRBV5-5 -
CASSPGGTVKEKLFF TGTGCCAGCAGTCCCGGGGGGACAGTGAAAGAAAAACTGTTTTTT TRBD1 TRBJ1-4 TRBV6-6 once